The 18 T cell receptor beta chains below come from one sample, sequenced in a study of blood T cell repertoires in COVID-19. Using immunoSEQ multiplex PCR, the repertoire was profiled, and TCRdb retains in-frame clones only, with some absent. The table includes a few hundred thousand clones, approximately 83% detected once. Sequenced input: PBMCs or T cells enriched from blood (not recorded which). These receptors came from a man aged 30-40 years who had recovered from COVID-19.

The chain has TRBV7-2 and TRBJ2-7, with 10 bases identical to TRBD1. Germline loops: CDR1 SGHTA, CDR2 FQGNSA. After removal of 3 bases from V and 4 bases from J, the junction contained 9 bases not matched to a gene. The CDR3 consists of 16 residues. The CDR3 coding sequence is TGTGCCAGCAGCTTTCTCCGGGACAGGGGTGCATACGAGCAGTACTTC. This encodes CASSFLRDRGAYEQYF.

The rearrangement joins TRBV29-1 to TRBJ2-5; maybe TRBD1 (6 bases). Germline CDR1 and CDR2: SQVTM and ANQGSEA. The CDR3 contains 14 residues. Trimming cost V 7 bases and J 10 bases, with 25 bases left between them. The CDR3 DNA reads as TGCAGCGCCAACCCGGGACACCGGACGAGGGACCAGTACTTC. This sequence encodes CSANPGHRTRDQYF.

V and J are TRBV5-1 and TRBJ2-6; D is perhaps TRBD1 (6 bases). The CDR3 runs 14 residues. V was pared by 0 bases and J by 10 bases, with 11 bases between. Germline values: CDR1 SGHRS, CDR2 YFSETQ. CDR3 DNA sequence: TGCGCCAGCAGCTTGGGGCCAGGGGTTAACGTCCTGACTTTC. Translated, it gives CASSLGPGVNVLTF.

J is TRBJ1-1 and V is TRBV5-1, with TRBD1 matching 8 bases. J lost 6 bases, V lost 2 bases, and 9 bases had no gene match. This CDR3 region has 15 residues. The germline V gene has CDR1 SGHRS and CDR2 YFSETQ. Here the CDR3 reads CASSLNDQGAAEAFF. DNA of the CDR3: TGCGCCAGCAGCTTAAACGATCAGGGGGCGGCTGAAGCTTTCTTT.

The V call is TRBV27, the J call TRBJ2-7, with TRBD2 matching 10 bases. CDR1 MNHEY and CDR2 SMNVEV come from the germline V gene (reference sequence). Trimming cost V 2 bases and J 2 bases; bases outside gene matches: 3. The CDR3 runs 15 residues. The CDR3 DNA reads TGTGCCAGCAGTTTAATGGGACTAGCGCCCTACGAGCAGTACTTC. This translates into CASSLMGLAPYEQYF.

The chain joins TRBV5-1 to TRBJ2-7; 10 nucleotides line up with TRBD1. With 4 bases clipped from V and 6 bases from J, the junction kept 16 bases outside the gene matches. This CDR3 spans 17 amino acids. Germline V CDR1 and CDR2: SGHRS, YFSETQ. The chain's CDR3 is CASSPRVTTGGSFEQYF. In DNA form, the CDR3 reads TGCGCCAGCAGCCCCCGGGTAACGACAGGGGGCTCGTTCGAGCAGTACTTC.

CDR3 nucleotides: TGTGCCAGCAGACACCCCAGGGGCACCTCTGGAAACACCATATATTTT. This sequence encodes CASRHPRGTSGNTIYF. This chain connects TRBV7-9 to TRBJ1-3; tentatively, D is TRBD1 (6 bases). The length of the CDR3 is 16 residues. CDR1 is SEHNR and CDR2 is FQNEAQ in the germline V gene (reference sequence). V lost 6 bases and J 0 bases, leaving 15 bases between the germline ends. Complete variable domain (other parts from reference TRBV7-9 and TRBJ1-3): DTGVSQNPRHKITKRGQNVTFRCDPISEHNRLYWYRQTLGQGPEFLTYFQNEAQLEKSRLLSDRFSAERPKGSFSTLEIQRTEQGDSAMYLCASRHPRGTSGNTIYFGEGSWLTVV.

The rearrangement uses TRBV7-9 and TRBJ1-2; 7 nucleotides agree with TRBD1. CDR1 and CDR2 from the germline V gene are SEHNR and FQNEAQ (reference sequence). CDR3 size: 13 residues. With V trimmed by 5 bases and J by 6 bases, 6 bases remained unmatched. Here the CDR3 reads CASSHRDRNGYTF. As DNA, the CDR3 is TGTGCCAGCAGCCACCGGGACAGAAATGGCTACACCTTC. The full variable domain, in which reference TRBV7-9 and TRBJ1-2 provide the parts outside the CDR3, is DTGVSQNPRHKITKRGQNVTFRCDPISEHNRLYWYRQTLGQGPEFLTYFQNEAQLEKSRLLSDRFSAERPKGSFSTLEIQRTEQGDSAMYLCASSHRDRNGYTFGSGTRLTVV.

This rearrangement joins TRBV29-1 to TRBJ1-5, with 7 bases lining up with TRBD1. From germline, CDR1 is SQVTM and CDR2 ANQGSEA. The CDR3 sequence is 13 residues long. V dropped 4 bases and J dropped 5; count of bases not matched to a gene: 5. The CDR3 nucleotides are TGCAGCGTTGCGACAGGGTATTATCAGCCCCAGCATTTT. Translation gives CSVATGYYQPQHF.

This clone has only a few counts. J is TRBJ1-2 and V is TRBV6-6, with 12 bases matching TRBD1. V gave up 11 bases and J gave up 4 bases; unmatched junction bases: 5. The CDR3 is made up of 13 amino acids. Looked up from germline, CDR1 is MNHNY and CDR2 is SVGAGI (reference sequence). CDR3 nucleotides: TGTGCCGGCGGGACAGGGGGCGGCTATGGCTACACCTTC. The encoded protein is CAGGTGGGYGYTF.

The sample holds one count of this clone. The chain employs TRBV29-1 and TRBJ2-1; TRBD2 agrees at 9 bases. The CDR3 loop spans 13 amino acids. The germline CDR1 and CDR2 sequences are SQVTM and ANQGSEA. The trim removed 4 bases at V and 10 bases at J, leaving 8 bases unmatched. DNA for the CDR3: TGCAGCGTTGGGCGGGGGGGCGGTCGGGAGCAGTTCTTC. Translation: CSVGRGGGREQFF.

V gene TRBV2 combines with J gene TRBJ1-2; the match to TRBD1 covers 7 bases. Germline V lookup: CDR1 SNHLY, CDR2 FYNNEI. The CDR3 covers 13 residues. Trimming cost V 4 bases and J 8 bases; bases outside gene matches: 7. CDR3 sequence: CASSANRGEGYTF. CDR3 bases: TGTGCCAGCAGTGCAAACAGGGGAGAGGGCTACACCTTC.

This clone was observed a handful of times. The chain carries TRBV19 and TRBJ2-2; TRBD2 might be the D (6 bases). The CDR3 loop spans 14 amino acids. Germline V CDR1 and CDR2: LNHDA, SQIVND (reference sequence). V shed 3 bases and J shed 2 bases, with 7 bases lying between them. In DNA, the CDR3 is TGTGCCAGTAGTATGGGGACTAACACCGGGGAGCTGTTTTTT. It is translated as CASSMGTNTGELFF.

This clone was recorded once. The CDR3 here is CASSQERGQGVGNTIYF. CDR3 in DNA: TGTGCCAGCAGCCAAGAACGGGGACAGGGGGTCGGAAACACCATATATTTT. The chain employs TRBV4-2 and TRBJ1-3, with 11 bases aligning to TRBD1. In germline, CDR1 is LGHNA, CDR2 YNFKEQ. Trimming at V came to 0 bases and at J to 4 bases, leaving 5 bases not matched to a gene. The CDR3 covers 17 residues.

CDR3 sequence reads: CASSFRAGNGYTF. The CDR3 DNA reads as TGTGCCAGCAGCTTCCGGGCGGGGAATGGCTACACCTTC. V gene TRBV7-2 combines with J gene TRBJ1-2; D is undetermined. Germline-derived CDR1 and CDR2 are SGHTA and FQGNSA. CDR3 size: 13 residues. Trimming left V 3 bases short and J 6 bases short, with 11 bases between.

This chain connects TRBV30 to TRBJ1-2; 11 positions match TRBD1. The CDR3 spans 14 residues. The junction had 5 bases not matched to a gene; V was cut back by 2 bases and J by 6 bases. Germline-derived CDR1 and CDR2 are GTSNPN and SVGIG (reference sequence). CDR3 loop: CAWSFRDRGDGYTF. The CDR3 nucleotides read TGTGCCTGGAGTTTCCGGGACAGGGGGGATGGCTACACCTTC.

The CDR3 DNA is TGTGCCAGCAGCCCGGGACTAGCGGGGGCCAACTACGAGCAGTACTTC. Amino acid sequence: CASSPGLAGANYEQYF. The chain combines TRBV27 with TRBJ2-7; 14 bases align to TRBD2. The CDR3 spans 16 residues. V gave up 6 bases and J gave up 3 bases; unmatched junction bases: 7. Germline CDR1 is MNHEY and CDR2 is SMNVEV (reference sequence).

The chain uses TRBV11-2 and TRBJ2-5; 13 bases fit TRBD2. Looked up from germline, CDR1 is SGHAT and CDR2 is FQNNGV. The CDR3 length is 16 residues. The junction had 6 bases not matched to a gene; V was cut back by 6 bases and J by 2 bases. CDR3 loop: CASRGLAGNSQETQYF. The CDR3 DNA follows: TGTGCCAGCAGGGGACTAGCGGGGAATTCTCAAGAGACCCAGTACTTC.